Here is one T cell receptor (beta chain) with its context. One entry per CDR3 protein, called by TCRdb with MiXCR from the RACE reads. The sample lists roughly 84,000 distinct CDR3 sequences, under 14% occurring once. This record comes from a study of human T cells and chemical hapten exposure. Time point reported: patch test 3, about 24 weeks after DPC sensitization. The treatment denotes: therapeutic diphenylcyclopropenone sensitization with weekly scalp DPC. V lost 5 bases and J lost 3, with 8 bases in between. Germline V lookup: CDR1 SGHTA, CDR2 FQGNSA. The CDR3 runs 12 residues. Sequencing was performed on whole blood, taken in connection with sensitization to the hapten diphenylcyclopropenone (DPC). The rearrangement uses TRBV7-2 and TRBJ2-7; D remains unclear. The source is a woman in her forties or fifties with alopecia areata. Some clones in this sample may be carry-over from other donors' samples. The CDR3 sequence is CASSRLLYEQYF. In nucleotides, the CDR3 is TGTGCCAGCAGCCGACTCCTCTACGAGCAGTACTTC.